The source of this T cell receptor (beta chain) is a study of blood T cells in healthy people across ages. To note about this clonotype: A read error may account for a junction end that differs from germline.

This CDR3 is 14 amino acids long. Germline CDR1 SQVTM, CDR2 ANQGSEA. Next came a second PCR, run for about 7 to 12 cycles, which used a sample-barcoded 5' primer along with a J-beta primer mix. Every cDNA was tagged by a template-switch adaptor with 12 random nucleotides. TCRdb recomputed calls from the 5' RACE reads with MiXCR, one row per CDR3 protein. The repertoire has over 1,500,000 distinct CDR3 sequences, approximately 39% of them found once; the top ten carry 20% to 25%. The clonotype comes from a human donor in good health. Sequencing input: blood. The chain couples TRBV29-1 to TRBJ1-2, with TRBD1 identical over 7 bases. DNA for the CDR3: TGCGGCGTTGAAGCAGGGGGGAAGAACTATGGCTACACCTTC. Encoded protein: CGVEAGGKNYGYTF. Together with reference TRBV29-1 and TRBJ1-2, the CDR3 gives the full variable domain: SAVISQKPSRDICQRGTSLTIQCQVDSQVTMMFWYRQQPGQSLTLIATANQGSEATYESGFVIDKFPISRPNLTFSTLTVSNMSPEDSSIYLCGVEAGGKNYGYTFGSGTRLTVV.